These T cell receptor beta chains were read from a single sample in a study of blood T cell repertoires in COVID-19. Produced via immunoSEQ multiplex PCR; TCRdb's table is partial and in-frame only. Found here are a few hundred thousand clones, about 87% of them singletons; the top ten hold about 4.1%. Sample: peripheral blood. These receptors were obtained from a man between 60 and 70 years old who had recovered from COVID-19. CDR3s include the opening cysteine and the closing phenylalanine or tryptophan. Each record gives: V gene, J gene, clone size, CDR3 protein. Rows give clone size only sometimes, using once, few, many, or a class for an expanded clone.

>TRBV14|TRBJ1-1|-
CASSRPMNTEAFF
>TRBV10-3|TRBJ1-1|-
CAISEFTQNTEAFF
>TRBV5-1|TRBJ1-1|once
CASSFRMDRVTEAFF
>TRBV29-1|TRBJ1-2|-
CSQKTGDGYTF
>TRBV10-2|TRBJ2-2|once
CATMEQPVNTGELFF
>TRBV4-1|TRBJ1-5|few
CASSPPPGQSNQPQHF
>TRBV19|TRBJ2-3|-
CASSILRTSGGTDTQYF
>TRBV7-8|TRBJ2-1|-
CASDQAGGPYNEQFF
>TRBV24-1|TRBJ2-5|-
CATSPNRGQETQYF
>TRBV7-9|TRBJ2-5|-
CASSHTGHWETQYF
>TRBV5-1|TRBJ1-1|-
CASSLEMGGGEAFF
>TRBV27|TRBJ2-7|-
CASSPRQFSEQYF
>TRBV7-2|TRBJ2-2|few
CASRPGTVNTGELFF
>TRBV11-2|TRBJ1-2|-
CASSTPAGRANYGYTF
>TRBV7-2|TRBJ2-5|-
CASSDTFGIAQYF
>TRBV6-5|TRBJ2-7|-
CASSYSRQGQGEQYF
>TRBV20-1|TRBJ2-7|-
CSAREWTEQYF
>TRBV10-1|TRBJ2-1|-
CASSEPTGGNEQFF
>TRBV29-1|TRBJ2-3|-
CSVAVSGGTDTQYF
>TRBV3-1/TRBV3-2|TRBJ2-6|-
CASSEANGGLAGANVLTF
>TRBV27|TRBJ2-5|once
CASSSTPLAGGRETQYF
>TRBV21-1|TRBJ2-3|once
CASSINRGEDTQYF
>TRBV2|TRBJ1-3|-
CASSESPGAGNTIYF
>TRBV9|TRBJ2-5|-
CASSVAGGEAQETQYF
>TRBV6-1|TRBJ1-5|-
CASSEDRGQPQHF
>TRBV6-5|TRBJ2-4|once
CASSLGGPAKNIQYF
>TRBV6-4|TRBJ2-1|-
CASSRNGGTDEQFF
>TRBV7-3|TRBJ1-6|few
CASSLEGLVDSPLHF
>TRBV14|TRBJ2-3|once
CASSRVLGTDTQYF
>TRBV4-1|TRBJ2-3|-
CASSPLTGRAGDTQYF
>TRBV6-1|TRBJ1-3|-
CASSAAGGSSGNTIYF
>TRBV14|TRBJ2-3|once
CASRNTGVDTQYF
>TRBV19|TRBJ1-3|-
CASSTQGGRNTIYF
>TRBV7-6|TRBJ2-7|-
CASSPRTSVYEQYF
>TRBV10-3|TRBJ1-2|-
CAISEVSRDQGGYTF
>TRBV5-1|TRBJ2-2|-
CASSLTGITGELFF
>TRBV18|TRBJ1-1|once
CASSDRPGQGAWAFF
>TRBV5-1|TRBJ2-1|-
CASSFPRGSYNEQFF
>TRBV6-5|TRBJ2-1|few
CASSYSTYNEQFF